The clone carrying this T cell receptor beta chain was found many times. Its matching antigen is unknown. The sample is drawn from a study of Graves' ophthalmopathy and Graves' hyperthyroidism. With a duration under 3 months, ophthalmopathy in the donors showed moderate-to-severe activity, CAS ≥3 and NOSPECS ≥4. Researchers turned away patients with other autoimmune diseases, uncontrolled infections, pregnancy or lactation. Regarding the study as a whole: Most expanded clonotypes in thyroid above 0.001 frequency also showed up in blood. Ophthalmopathy progression cases were predicted by the model with 55% to 71% sensitivity and 72.22% specificity.

CDR3 regions of TCR beta were amplified from RNA transcripts. In the first round, RT-PCR was carried out with HTBI primers, and a multiplex PCR formed the second round. TCRdb reprocessed the multiplex PCR reads with MiXCR, giving one entry per CDR3 protein. The sample shows under 350,000 distinct CDR3 sequences, roughly a sixth of them seen only once. What was sequenced was peripheral blood. The source of this sequence is an adult man with Graves' ophthalmopathy.

CDR3 in amino acids: CASSLGPFGLQETQYF. In DNA form, the CDR3 reads TGCGCCAGCAGCCTGGGACCCTTCGGTCTCCAAGAGACCCAGTACTTC. The J gene is TRBJ2-5, the V gene TRBV5-1; perhaps D is TRBD1 or TRBD2 (5 bases each). Germline lookup yields CDR1 SGHRS and CDR2 YFSETQ. Trimming shortened V by 4 bases and J by 1 base, and 17 bases separated the two germline ends. The CDR3 runs 16 residues.